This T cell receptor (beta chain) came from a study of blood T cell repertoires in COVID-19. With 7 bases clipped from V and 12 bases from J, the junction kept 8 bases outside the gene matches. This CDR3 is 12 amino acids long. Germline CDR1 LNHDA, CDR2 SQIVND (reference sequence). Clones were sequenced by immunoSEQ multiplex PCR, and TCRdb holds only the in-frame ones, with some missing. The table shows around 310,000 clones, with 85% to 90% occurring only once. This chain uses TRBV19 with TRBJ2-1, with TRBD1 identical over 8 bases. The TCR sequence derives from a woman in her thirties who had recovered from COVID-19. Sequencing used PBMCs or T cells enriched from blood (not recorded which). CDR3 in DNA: TGTGCCAGTACCGACAGGGGAGGAATGCAGTTCTTC. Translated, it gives CASTDRGGMQFF.